Listed below are T cell receptor beta chains from one sample, sequenced in a study of cytomegalovirus exposure and HLA in healthy donors. This table comes from immunoSEQ multiplex PCR, and its TCRdb copy is limited to in-frame clones, with some not included. Here the sample spans over 150,000 clones, 80% being singletons. What was sequenced was PBMCs. These receptors all come from a woman aged 50 to 60 in good health and CMV-seropositive. Both conserved end residues are part of each CDR3. The order of the fields is D gene, J gene, clone size, V gene, CDR3 length, CDR3 DNA, CDR3 protein. A D gene is named only where the DNA matches it firmly. Clone size is shown for a subset of rows, as once, few, many or a class of expanded clone.

D: NA
J: TRBJ2-1
size: NA
V: TRBV5-1
length: 12
DNA: TGCGCCAGCAGCTTCAATGCGGCAGAGGAGTTCTTC
CDR3: CASSFNAAEEFF

D: NA
J: TRBJ2-7
size: NA
V: TRBV11-2
length: 13
DNA: TGTGCCAGCAGCTTAGGAGCCCTCGAGGGGCAGTACTTC
CDR3: CASSLGALEGQYF

D: NA
J: TRBJ2-7
size: NA
V: TRBV4-3
length: 15
DNA: TGCGCCAGCAGCCAAGTCGCCACCCTAGCCTACGAGCAGTACTTC
CDR3: CASSQVATLAYEQYF

D: NA
J: TRBJ2-1
size: NA
V: TRBV18
length: 15
DNA: TGTGCCAGCTCACCATTAGAACTATCTCACAATGAGCAGTTCTTC
CDR3: CASSPLELSHNEQFF

D: TRBD2
J: TRBJ2-7
size: NA
V: TRBV5-1
length: 15
DNA: TGCGCCAGCAGCTTGGAACTAGCGGGGGGGCGCGTGCAGTACTTC
CDR3: CASSLELAGGRVQYF

D: NA
J: TRBJ1-2
size: NA
V: TRBV19
length: 14
DNA: TGTGCCAGTAGTTTGAAGGAGATTGCCTATGGCTACACCTTC
CDR3: CASSLKEIAYGYTF

D: NA
J: TRBJ2-7
size: NA
V: TRBV7-8
length: 12
DNA: TGTGCCAGCAGCTTATCGAGCTACGAGCAGTACTTC
CDR3: CASSLSSYEQYF

D: TRBD2
J: TRBJ2-1
size: NA
V: TRBV28
length: 16
DNA: TGTGCCAGCAGTTTATTGGGGACTAGCGGGATCAATGAGCAGTTCTTC
CDR3: CASSLLGTSGINEQFF

D: NA
J: TRBJ2-1
size: NA
V: TRBV27
length: 13
DNA: TGTGCCAGCAGTTCAACAGGGCTCAATGAGCAGTTCTTC
CDR3: CASSSTGLNEQFF

D: TRBD1
J: TRBJ2-7
size: NA
V: TRBV4-3
length: 16
DNA: TGCGCCAGCAGCCCGTCTGGGACAGGGGAAACCTACGAGCAGTACTTC
CDR3: CASSPSGTGETYEQYF

D: TRBD1
J: TRBJ1-6
size: NA
V: TRBV30
length: 13
DNA: TGTGCCTGGAAAGGGACAGGGGGTTCACCCCTCCACTTT
CDR3: CAWKGTGGSPLHF

D: NA
J: TRBJ2-7
size: NA
V: TRBV7-2
length: 13
DNA: TGTGCCAGCAGCTCCCAGGCAGACGGCGAGCAGTACTTC
CDR3: CASSSQADGEQYF

D: TRBD1
J: TRBJ1-2
size: NA
V: TRBV18
length: 17
DNA: TGTGCCAGCTCACCACCGAGCGGGACAGGGAGGAAGCATGGCTACACCTTC
CDR3: CASSPPSGTGRKHGYTF

D: TRBD1
J: TRBJ1-1
size: NA
V: TRBV30
length: 17
DNA: TGTGCCTGGAGGACCTTCATAACAGGGGGCGTGAACACTGAAGCTTTCTTT
CDR3: CAWRTFITGGVNTEAFF

D: NA
J: TRBJ1-2
size: NA
V: TRBV6-4
length: 17
DNA: TGTGCCAGCAGTGACTCGGAGTTTTGGGGCCCTAACTATGGCTACACCTTC
CDR3: CASSDSEFWGPNYGYTF

D: TRBD1
J: TRBJ1-5
size: NA
V: TRBV19
length: 15
DNA: TGTGCCAGTAGTCCCCCGGGACAGGACTATCAGCCCCAGCATTTT
CDR3: CASSPPGQDYQPQHF

D: NA
J: TRBJ2-5
size: NA
V: TRBV27
length: 14
DNA: TGTGCCAGCAGGAGTCAGGGCGGGGGCCCGACCCAGTACTTC
CDR3: CASRSQGGGPTQYF

D: TRBD1
J: TRBJ1-2
size: NA
V: TRBV19
length: 16
DNA: TGTGCCAGTAGTACCCGGACAGGGGGCCCCTACTATGGCTACACCTTC
CDR3: CASSTRTGGPYYGYTF

D: NA
J: TRBJ2-1
size: NA
V: TRBV5-4
length: 14
DNA: TGTGCCAGCAGCTTGGTTAGCGGTAACAATGAGCAGTTCTTC
CDR3: CASSLVSGNNEQFF

D: TRBD1
J: TRBJ1-2
size: few
V: TRBV28
length: 13
DNA: TGTGCCAGCAGACCCGACAGGGTGGGGGGCTACACCTTC
CDR3: CASRPDRVGGYTF

D: NA
J: TRBJ2-6
size: NA
V: TRBV19
length: 15
DNA: TGTGCCAGTAACCGGGTTGACTCTGGGGCCAACGTCCTGACTTTC
CDR3: CASNRVDSGANVLTF

D: NA
J: TRBJ1-1
size: NA
V: TRBV28
length: 20
DNA: TGTGCCAGCAGTTTCTGGGGGGGGGCCCCGGATACAGGAAAGAACACTGAAGCTTTCTTT
CDR3: CASSFWGGAPDTGKNTEAFF

D: TRBD1
J: TRBJ1-1
size: NA
V: TRBV18
length: 12
DNA: TGTGCCAGCTCACCAGGGACAGGGGAAGCTTTCTTT
CDR3: CASSPGTGEAFF

D: NA
J: TRBJ1-3
size: NA
V: TRBV7-8
length: 16
DNA: TGTGCCAGCAGCCCCAGACAAGCAAACTCTGGAAACACCATATATTTT
CDR3: CASSPRQANSGNTIYF

D: NA
J: TRBJ1-2
size: NA
V: TRBV5-6
length: 12
DNA: TGTGCCAGCAGCCCTAACGGCTATGGCTACACCTTC
CDR3: CASSPNGYGYTF

D: NA
J: TRBJ1-5
size: NA
V: TRBV7-6
length: 14
DNA: TGTGCCAGCAGCTCGGGACCTCAGGGGCAGCCCCAGCATTTT
CDR3: CASSSGPQGQPQHF

D: TRBD2
J: TRBJ2-1
size: NA
V: TRBV7-6
length: 16
DNA: TGTGCCAGCAGCTTAGCTGGGACTAGCGGGTACAATGAGCAGTTCTTC
CDR3: CASSLAGTSGYNEQFF

D: NA
J: TRBJ1-1
size: once
V: TRBV6-6
length: 14
DNA: TGTGCCAGCAGTTTCGGACTCCTGAACACTGAAGCTTTCTTT
CDR3: CASSFGLLNTEAFF

D: TRBD2
J: TRBJ2-3
size: once
V: TRBV19
length: 15
DNA: TGTGCCAGTAGTATCTCGGGAGGGCCAACAGATACGCAGTATTTT
CDR3: CASSISGGPTDTQYF